This TCR beta chain came from a study of shared clonotypes between healthy human individuals (dated by TCRdb to between 2020 and 2021). For context, the study as a whole: The cohort comprised a couple of women and a few men aged 18 to 49 years. Per donor, three plates each were used for CD4 naive and CD4 memory, two for CD8 naive, and one for CD8 memory. Blood TCR repertoires of a handful of healthy adults were deeply sequenced to estimate repertoire size and the extent of clonotype sharing between individuals. To increase sequencing depth and limit assay-specific biases, TCR repertoire library preparation and sequencing were carried out by different laboratories using diverse techniques. Each donor's leukapheresis produced roughly between about 0.85 and 10 billion PBMCs.

Trimming takes 3 bases from V and 8 bases from J, and the germline ends sit 13 bases apart. As encoded in the germline V gene, CDR1 is MDHEN while CDR2 is SYDVKM. The CDR3 holds 13 amino acids from the cysteine to the phenylalanine. This entry keeps only the CDR3 DNA: 39 bases, framed from base 1. Using the deep immunoSEQ assay, TCR CDR3 regions were amplified from genomic DNA by multiplex PCR. Extracted genomic DNA from each cell subset was spread evenly across all wells of several immunoSEQ 96-well plates, with each plate serving as a replicate. Each replicate PCR for sorted subsets received approximately 220 ng genomic DNA, equal to about 30,000 T cell genomes. The purified libraries were quantified using a Qubit 3.0 fluorometer, sized with a Bioanalyzer 2100, and then quantified again using the KAPA Library Quantification kit. Every immunoSEQ 96-well plate was sequenced on a separate single-read 150-cycle Illumina NextSeq 550 flow cell. As for the authors' bioinformatics: Because the immunoSEQ output included only junctional sequences and no quality scores, the filtering could not be the same as the filtering used for full-length reads. To assign V/J genes and CDR3, sequences were annotated using PyIR, a Python wrapper for IgBLAST v1.9, with IMGT germline references. Reads were removed for weak V/J assignments (E-value above 1e-6), missing CDR3, stop codons, out-of-frame junctions, or ambiguous translated residues. A V3J clonotype was defined by an identical inferred V gene, J gene, and CDR3 amino acid sequence. Percentage overlap between repertoires was calculated by dividing the number of shared unique clonotypes by the size of the smaller repertoire. Repertoire richness was assessed with RTK rarefaction, the Chao1 estimator, and Recon v2.1 estimates of unobserved clonotypes. OLGA was used to compute generation probabilities for all TCRbeta clonotypes that the gDNA method yielded from a few donors. TCRdb retrieved this table from immuneACCESS and kept in-frame rearrangements only. Not all clones are present; in checked studies, unresolved V genes account for under half, and no reason is known for the remainder. The DNA was the basis for D and trimming; V, J and clone size are from that table. In all, the sample holds 2 million to 2.5 million clones, and roughly 93% of those were seen once. Jointly, the top ten make up 0.3% to 0.4% of the sample.

Turning to this clone: The target of this receptor is not known. One base away there is no much larger clone; base qualities are not given.

Overall study outcomes, separate from this receptor: Clonotypes shared by all four sorted-subset donors showed higher generation probabilities than non-shared clonotypes. Pairwise subsampling led to the expectation that sequencing depth would affect the degree of clonotype sharing among donors. Sharing across a few donors was observed for 4.5% to 6.5% of naive CD4, around 3.5% of naive CD8, about 2.3% of memory CD4, and around 0.44% of memory CD8 clonotypes. Estimated clonotype richness was generally larger for naive than for memory subsets. Incomplete sequencing was indicated by rarefaction of sorted-subset datasets, despite the large sequencing depth. Sampling was restricted to blood, and TCR repertoires in tissues likely differ from the TCR repertoires found in blood. The small number of donors limited the genetic and exposure-history diversity represented.

Donors were healthy HIV-negative adults with no recently reported acute infections or vaccinations. Only Caucasian adults living in Nashville, Tennessee, USA were represented among the donors. CD4+ T cells were enriched through magnetic negative selection, after which naive cells were positively selected on CD45RA and the remaining negative fraction served as the memory subset. Blood was collected by leukapheresis, and PBMCs were isolated by Ficoll-Histopaque density gradient centrifugation and then cryopreserved in liquid nitrogen vapor phase. Analytical flow cytometry was used to check the purity and quantity of every magnetically sorted T cell population. Genomic DNA was isolated from every sorted fraction and measured by UV absorbance on a Nanodrop 2000c.

This chain is built from TRBV28 and TRBJ1-2; TRBD1 is a weak D gene call, 6 bases matching. The sample was naive CD4+ T cells from PBMCs. The intended sense of this specimen's cell subset or site label: CD45RA+ positively selected. The sequence was collected from a man between 18 and 35 years old in good health. Some clones in this sample may be carry-over from other donors' samples. The CDR3 protein is CASSLTGPRGYTF. The sequenced DNA: TGTGCCAGCAGTTTGACAGGTCCCCGGGGCTACACCTTC.